This TCR beta chain was documented in a study of a mutant IDH1 vaccine in newly diagnosed glioma. Across the whole study: Vaccination began 4-6 weeks post radiotherapy alone, or with temozolomide cycles. Most patients had received both radiotherapy and temozolomide, the prior options being radiotherapy, temozolomide, or both.

As for this clone: Its antigen is as yet unknown.

Regarding the study as a whole: Patients showed vaccine-induced immune responses at a rate of more than 80%.

This CDR3 is 14 amino acids long. The germline V gene encodes CDR1 MNHEY and CDR2 SMNVEV (reference sequence). Trimming took 3 bases from V and 3 from J, leaving 12 bases between them. Assay used: immunoSEQ multiplex PCR; TCRdb lists only in-frame clones, some missing. Of about 77,000 clones in the sample, around 85% were seen once. Stated time point: week 23, last vaccination. What each vaccine dose contained was 300 ug of mutant IDH1 20-mer peptide, accompanied by topical imiquimod. The chain joins TRBV27 to TRBJ2-7; D not certain. The sequences come from PBMCs, collected from a glioma patient whose treatment included an IDH1 peptide vaccine. The TCR comes from a woman aged 45-59 years with glioma. The CDR3 DNA reads as TGTGCCAGCAGTTTCCACCCCGGCCTCTACGAGCAGTACTTC. The encoded protein is CASSFHPGLYEQYF.